Listed below are T cell receptor beta chains from one sample, sequenced in a study of post-analysis software for immune sequencing data. TCRdb called the PCR reads again in MiXCR, with one record for every CDR3 protein. Here the sample spans 750,000 to 950,000 distinct CDR3 sequences, around 45% being singletons. Sequenced input: blood. The receptor set was obtained from a girl aged 5 to 17 with multiple sclerosis. CDR3s include the opening cysteine and the closing phenylalanine or tryptophan. The order of the fields is D gene, clone size, J gene, V gene, CDR3 DNA, CDR3 protein. A D gene is named only where the DNA matches it firmly. Some rows have no size entry. The others give once, few or many, or a class for an expanded clone.

d_call: NA; clone_size: NA; j_call: TRBJ2-3; v_call: TRBV27; cdr3_nt: TGTGCCAGCAGTTTCCTCGGGGCCACCACAGATACGCAGTATTTT; cdr3_aa: CASSFLGATTDTQYF
d_call: NA; clone_size: NA; j_call: TRBJ2-1; v_call: TRBV9; cdr3_nt: TGTGCCAGCAGCGACGGGAGTCCGTACAATGAGCAGTTCTTC; cdr3_aa: CASSDGSPYNEQFF
d_call: TRBD2; clone_size: NA; j_call: TRBJ2-5; v_call: TRBV6-1; cdr3_nt: TGTGCCAGCAGTGAGTGGGGACTAGCGACAGAGACCCAGTACTTC; cdr3_aa: CASSEWGLATETQYF
d_call: TRBD2; clone_size: NA; j_call: TRBJ2-1; v_call: TRBV5-1; cdr3_nt: TGCGCCAGCAGCCCCACCGGACTAGCGGGAGCTAGTGAGCAGTTCTTC; cdr3_aa: CASSPTGLAGASEQFF
d_call: NA; clone_size: NA; j_call: TRBJ1-4; v_call: TRBV20-1; cdr3_nt: TGCAGTGCTAGAACTCCAGGGTCGAGGGAAAAACTGTTTTTT; cdr3_aa: CSARTPGSREKLFF
d_call: NA; clone_size: few; j_call: TRBJ2-1; v_call: TRBV4-3; cdr3_nt: TGCGCCAGCAGCCAAGGCGGGATCCGGTACAATGAGCAGTTCTTC; cdr3_aa: CASSQGGIRYNEQFF
d_call: TRBD1; clone_size: few; j_call: TRBJ2-5; v_call: TRBV7-2; cdr3_nt: TGTGCCAGCAGCTTACAGGGGGCCAGCAATGAGCAGTACTTC; cdr3_aa: CASSLQGASNEQYF
d_call: NA; clone_size: NA; j_call: TRBJ2-5; v_call: TRBV20-1; cdr3_nt: TGCAGTGCTAGGGGGGGATTAGTCTCGTACCAAGAGACCCAGTACTTC; cdr3_aa: CSARGGLVSYQETQYF
d_call: TRBD1; clone_size: few; j_call: TRBJ2-7; v_call: TRBV20-1; cdr3_nt: TGCAGTGCTACCGGGGACAGGTACGAGCAGTACTTC; cdr3_aa: CSATGDRYEQYF
d_call: NA; clone_size: NA; j_call: TRBJ1-5; v_call: TRBV20-1; cdr3_nt: TGCAGTGCTAGAGACCGGGAAGAGTGGCGTAGCAATCAGCCCCAGCATTTT; cdr3_aa: CSARDREEWRSNQPQHF
d_call: TRBD2; clone_size: NA; j_call: TRBJ2-1; v_call: TRBV5-6; cdr3_nt: TGTGCCAGCAGCTTGGGAGGGACTAGCGCGAACAATGAGCAGTTCTTC; cdr3_aa: CASSLGGTSANNEQFF
d_call: NA; clone_size: NA; j_call: TRBJ2-6; v_call: TRBV6-5; cdr3_nt: TGTGCCAGCAGTTACTCAGGGCAGGAGCCGACTGGGGCCAACGTCCTGACTTTC; cdr3_aa: CASSYSGQEPTGANVLTF
d_call: NA; clone_size: once; j_call: TRBJ2-1; v_call: TRBV20-1; cdr3_nt: TGCAGTGCTAGTAAAGGAGGGGGCCAGAGCAATGAGCAGTTCTTC; cdr3_aa: CSASKGGGQSNEQFF
d_call: NA; clone_size: NA; j_call: TRBJ2-7; v_call: TRBV7-9; cdr3_nt: TGTGCCGGCAGCTTACTAGGGGGACCCCCTTCGGACGAGCAGTACTTC; cdr3_aa: CAGSLLGGPPSDEQYF
d_call: NA; clone_size: NA; j_call: TRBJ2-1; v_call: TRBV7-6; cdr3_nt: TGTGCCAGCAGCTCCCCTAGGTTTCGGGAGACCTACAATGAGCAGTTCTTC; cdr3_aa: CASSSPRFRETYNEQFF
d_call: NA; clone_size: NA; j_call: TRBJ1-2; v_call: TRBV12-3/TRBV12-4; cdr3_nt: TGTGCCAGCAGTCGCGCCCAGGGAGTCTATGGCTACACCTTC; cdr3_aa: CASSRAQGVYGYTF
d_call: TRBD1; clone_size: NA; j_call: TRBJ2-1; v_call: TRBV18; cdr3_nt: TGTGCCAGCTCGTGGGACAGGCCGTCCGGATCCTCCTACAATGAGCAGTTCTTC; cdr3_aa: CASSWDRPSGSSYNEQFF
d_call: NA; clone_size: NA; j_call: TRBJ2-3; v_call: TRBV6-2/TRBV6-3; cdr3_nt: TGTGCCAGCACCCACTCCAGGGCAGATACGCAGTATTTT; cdr3_aa: CASTHSRADTQYF
d_call: NA; clone_size: few; j_call: TRBJ1-1; v_call: TRBV2; cdr3_nt: TGTGCCACCACAATCCTGAACACTGAAGCTTTCTTT; cdr3_aa: CATTILNTEAFF
d_call: NA; clone_size: NA; j_call: TRBJ1-4; v_call: TRBV20-1; cdr3_nt: TGCAGTGCTACTCGAGTTCAGGGTGAAAAACTGTTTTTT; cdr3_aa: CSATRVQGEKLFF
d_call: NA; clone_size: NA; j_call: TRBJ2-3; v_call: TRBV5-1; cdr3_nt: TGCGCCAGCAGTTCTTTCGGGGACGGCACAGATACGCAGTATTTT; cdr3_aa: CASSSFGDGTDTQYF
d_call: TRBD1; clone_size: NA; j_call: TRBJ1-4; v_call: TRBV20-1; cdr3_nt: TGCAGTGCTAGGGCGGACAGGGGCGGAGAAAAACTGTTTTTT; cdr3_aa: CSARADRGGEKLFF
d_call: NA; clone_size: few; j_call: TRBJ2-4; v_call: TRBV20-1; cdr3_nt: TGCAGTGCTAGAGACCGGACCACAATGGCCAAAAACATTCAGTACTTC; cdr3_aa: CSARDRTTMAKNIQYF
d_call: NA; clone_size: NA; j_call: TRBJ1-1; v_call: TRBV29-1; cdr3_nt: TGCAGCGTTGGGGACAAAAGGAACACTGAAGCTTTCTTT; cdr3_aa: CSVGDKRNTEAFF
d_call: NA; clone_size: few; j_call: TRBJ1-2; v_call: TRBV12-3/TRBV12-4; cdr3_nt: TGTGCCAGCACAGAACCTGGGGGATCGGATGGCTACACCTTC; cdr3_aa: CASTEPGGSDGYTF
d_call: NA; clone_size: NA; j_call: TRBJ1-2; v_call: TRBV20-1; cdr3_nt: TGCAGTGCTAGAGCCGGAGGGCATGGCTACACCTTC; cdr3_aa: CSARAGGHGYTF
d_call: TRBD1; clone_size: many; j_call: TRBJ1-2; v_call: TRBV29-1; cdr3_nt: TGCAGCGTTGAGACAGGGGGAAGTGGCTACACCTTC; cdr3_aa: CSVETGGSGYTF
d_call: NA; clone_size: many; j_call: TRBJ1-1; v_call: TRBV7-9; cdr3_nt: TGTGCCAGCAGCCAGGCACAGAACACTGAAGCTTTCTTT; cdr3_aa: CASSQAQNTEAFF
d_call: NA; clone_size: NA; j_call: TRBJ2-1; v_call: TRBV7-9; cdr3_nt: TGTGCCAGCAGCAAAGAAAGCCCTGAGCAGTTCTTC; cdr3_aa: CASSKESPEQFF
d_call: NA; clone_size: NA; j_call: TRBJ1-1; v_call: TRBV28; cdr3_nt: TGTGCCAGCAGTTTATCGGGGGGGCTAGGCACTGAAGCTTTCTTT; cdr3_aa: CASSLSGGLGTEAFF